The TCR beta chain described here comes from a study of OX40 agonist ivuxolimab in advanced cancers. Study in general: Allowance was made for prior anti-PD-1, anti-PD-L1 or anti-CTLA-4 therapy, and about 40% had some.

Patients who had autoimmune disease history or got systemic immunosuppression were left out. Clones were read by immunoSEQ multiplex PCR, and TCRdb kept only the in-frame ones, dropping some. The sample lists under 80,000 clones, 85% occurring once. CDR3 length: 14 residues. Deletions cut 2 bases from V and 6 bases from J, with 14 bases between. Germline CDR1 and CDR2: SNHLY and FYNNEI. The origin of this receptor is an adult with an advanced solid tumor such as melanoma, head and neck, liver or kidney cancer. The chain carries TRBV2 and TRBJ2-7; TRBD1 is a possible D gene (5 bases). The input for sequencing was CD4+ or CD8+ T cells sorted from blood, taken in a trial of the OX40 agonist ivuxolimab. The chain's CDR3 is CASSELSQGGEQYF. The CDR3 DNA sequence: TGTGCCAGCAGTGAATTGAGTCAGGGTGGCGAGCAGTACTTC.